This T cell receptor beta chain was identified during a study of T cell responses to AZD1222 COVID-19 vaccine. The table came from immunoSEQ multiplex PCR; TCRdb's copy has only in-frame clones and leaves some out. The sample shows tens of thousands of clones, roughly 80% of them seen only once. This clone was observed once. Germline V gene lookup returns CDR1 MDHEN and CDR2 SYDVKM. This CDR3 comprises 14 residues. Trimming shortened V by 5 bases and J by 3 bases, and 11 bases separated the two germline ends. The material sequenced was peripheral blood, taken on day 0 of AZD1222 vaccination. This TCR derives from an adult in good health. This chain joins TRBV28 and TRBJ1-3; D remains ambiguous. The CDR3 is CASSAPGSGNTIYF. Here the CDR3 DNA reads TGTGCCAGCAGTGCCCCAGGCAGTGGAAACACCATATATTTT.